The present TCR beta chain was sequenced within a study of breast tumors, draining lymph nodes, adjacent tissues. MiXCR was run by TCRdb on the multiplex PCR reads, yielding one entry per CDR3 protein. The sample consists of approximately 100,000 distinct CDR3 sequences, approximately 22% of them appearing once. V lost 5 bases and J 5 bases, leaving 12 bases between the germline ends. Germline V gene data show CDR1 as PRHDT and CDR2 as FYEKMQ (reference sequence). This CDR3 has 13 residues. Study results and caveats: The lymph node origin of tumor T cells was framed as consistent with a hypothesis, not demonstrated.

This clonotype was counted many times. Its antigen is not identified. Samples came from axillary lymph nodes draining the breast cancer. V and J are TRBV13 and TRBJ2-5; possibly TRBD2 for D (5 bases). The origin of this receptor is a female donor with breast cancer. Some clones in this sample may be carry-over from other donors' samples. Sequenced input: axillary lymph node tissue. In nucleotides, the CDR3 is TGTGCCAGCAGCCTGACTACCCGGGAGACCCAGTACTTC. Its protein is CASSLTTRETQYF.